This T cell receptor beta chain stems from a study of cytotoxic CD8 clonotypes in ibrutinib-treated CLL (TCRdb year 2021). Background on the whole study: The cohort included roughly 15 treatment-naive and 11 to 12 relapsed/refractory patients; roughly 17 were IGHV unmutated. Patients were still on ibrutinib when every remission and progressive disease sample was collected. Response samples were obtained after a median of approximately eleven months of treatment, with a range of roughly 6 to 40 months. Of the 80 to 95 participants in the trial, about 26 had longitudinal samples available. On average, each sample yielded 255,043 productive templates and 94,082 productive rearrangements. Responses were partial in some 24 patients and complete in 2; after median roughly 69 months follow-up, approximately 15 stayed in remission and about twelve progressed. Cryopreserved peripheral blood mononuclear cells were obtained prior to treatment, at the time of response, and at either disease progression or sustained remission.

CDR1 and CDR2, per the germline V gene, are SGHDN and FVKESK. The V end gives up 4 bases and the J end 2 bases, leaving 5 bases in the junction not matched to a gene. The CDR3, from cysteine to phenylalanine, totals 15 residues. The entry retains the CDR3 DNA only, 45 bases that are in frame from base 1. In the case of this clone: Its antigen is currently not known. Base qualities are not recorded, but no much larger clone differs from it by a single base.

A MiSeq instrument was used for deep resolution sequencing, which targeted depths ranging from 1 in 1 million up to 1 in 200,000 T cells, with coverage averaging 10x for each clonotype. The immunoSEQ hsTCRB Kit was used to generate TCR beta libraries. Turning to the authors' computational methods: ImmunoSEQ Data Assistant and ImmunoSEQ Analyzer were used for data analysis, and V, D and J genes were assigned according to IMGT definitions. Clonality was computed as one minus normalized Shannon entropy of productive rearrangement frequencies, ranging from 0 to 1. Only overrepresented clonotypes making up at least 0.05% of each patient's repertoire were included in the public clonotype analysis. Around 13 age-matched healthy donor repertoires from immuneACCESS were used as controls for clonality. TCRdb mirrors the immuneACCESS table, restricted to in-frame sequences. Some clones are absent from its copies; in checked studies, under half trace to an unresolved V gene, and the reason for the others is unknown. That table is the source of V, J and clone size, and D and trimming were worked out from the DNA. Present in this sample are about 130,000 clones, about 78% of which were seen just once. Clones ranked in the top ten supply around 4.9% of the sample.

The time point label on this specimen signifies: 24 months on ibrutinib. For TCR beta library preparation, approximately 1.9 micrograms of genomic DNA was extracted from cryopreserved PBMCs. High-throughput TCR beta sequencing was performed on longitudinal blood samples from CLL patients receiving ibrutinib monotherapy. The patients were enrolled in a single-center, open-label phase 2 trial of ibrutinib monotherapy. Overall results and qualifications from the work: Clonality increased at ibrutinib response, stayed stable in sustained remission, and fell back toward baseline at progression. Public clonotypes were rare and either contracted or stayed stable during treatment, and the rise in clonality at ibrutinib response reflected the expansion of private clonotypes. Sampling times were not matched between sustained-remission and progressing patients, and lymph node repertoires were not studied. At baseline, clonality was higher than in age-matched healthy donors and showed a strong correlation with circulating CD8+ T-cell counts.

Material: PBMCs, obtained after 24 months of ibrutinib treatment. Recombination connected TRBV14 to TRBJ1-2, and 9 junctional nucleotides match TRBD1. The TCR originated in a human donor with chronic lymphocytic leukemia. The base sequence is TGTGCCAGCAGCCCACTGGGACAGGGAAACTATGGCTACACCTTC. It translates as CASSPLGQGNYGYTF.